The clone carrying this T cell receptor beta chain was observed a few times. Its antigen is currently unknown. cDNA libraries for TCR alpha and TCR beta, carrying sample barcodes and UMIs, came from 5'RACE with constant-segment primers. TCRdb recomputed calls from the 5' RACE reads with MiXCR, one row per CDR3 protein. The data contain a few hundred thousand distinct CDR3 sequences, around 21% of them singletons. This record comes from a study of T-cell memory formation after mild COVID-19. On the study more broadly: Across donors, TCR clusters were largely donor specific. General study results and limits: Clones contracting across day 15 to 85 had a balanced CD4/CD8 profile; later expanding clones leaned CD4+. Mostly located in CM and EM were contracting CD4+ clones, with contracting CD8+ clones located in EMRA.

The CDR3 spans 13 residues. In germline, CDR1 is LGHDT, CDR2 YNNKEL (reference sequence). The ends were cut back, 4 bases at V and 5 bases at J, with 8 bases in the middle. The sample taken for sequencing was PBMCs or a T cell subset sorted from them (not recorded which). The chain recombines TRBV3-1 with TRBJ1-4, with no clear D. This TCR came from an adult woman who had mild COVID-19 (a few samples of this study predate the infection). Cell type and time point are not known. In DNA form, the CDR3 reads TGTGCCAGCAGCCCTACGAGGAATGAAAAACTGTTTTTT. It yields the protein CASSPTRNEKLFF.